This is a list of T cell receptor beta chains from one sample in a study of blood T cell repertoires in COVID-19. The protocol was immunoSEQ multiplex PCR, while the TCRdb copy is restricted to in-frame clones and leaves out a portion. The sample holds 50,000 to 65,000 clones, around 81% seen once. The sample comprised peripheral blood. These receptors all come from a man between 65 and 85 years old with acute or convalescent COVID-19. The CDR3 runs from the conserved cysteine through the conserved F or W. The order of the fields is V gene, D gene, J gene, clone size, CDR3 DNA, CDR3 protein. The D gene is left open where the match is weak. Size is omitted from some rows. Given values are once, few, many or a class for expanded clones.

v_call: TRBV10-2
d_call: -
j_call: TRBJ2-1
clone_size: -
cdr3_nt: TGCGCCAGCAGTGAGTCCCAGGGCGCCTACAATGAGCAGTTCTTC
cdr3_aa: CASSESQGAYNEQFF

v_call: TRBV10-3
d_call: TRBD2
j_call: TRBJ2-7
clone_size: -
cdr3_nt: TGTGCCATCAGCCCTACTAGCGGGGGAACCTACGAGCAGTACTTC
cdr3_aa: CAISPTSGGTYEQYF

v_call: TRBV9
d_call: -
j_call: TRBJ2-1
clone_size: -
cdr3_nt: TGTGCCAGCAGCGTAGACAGGGATGAGCAGTTCTTC
cdr3_aa: CASSVDRDEQFF

v_call: TRBV2
d_call: -
j_call: TRBJ1-5
clone_size: -
cdr3_nt: TGTGCCAGCAGCGCTGAGCATAGCAATCAGCCCCAGCATTTT
cdr3_aa: CASSAEHSNQPQHF

v_call: TRBV5-1
d_call: -
j_call: TRBJ1-4
clone_size: -
cdr3_nt: TGCGCCAGCAGCTTGGAGAACAGGGTGTCTTATGAAAAACTGTTTTTT
cdr3_aa: CASSLENRVSYEKLFF

v_call: TRBV28
d_call: TRBD2
j_call: TRBJ2-3
clone_size: -
cdr3_nt: TGTGCCAGCAGTTTGGGCCAGCGGGGGGCCATAGATACGCAGTATTTT
cdr3_aa: CASSLGQRGAIDTQYF

v_call: TRBV6-5
d_call: -
j_call: TRBJ1-3
clone_size: -
cdr3_nt: TGTGCCAGCAGTTACGGAGGGTACTCTGGAAACACCATATATTTT
cdr3_aa: CASSYGGYSGNTIYF

v_call: TRBV7-3
d_call: TRBD1
j_call: TRBJ2-1
clone_size: -
cdr3_nt: TGTGCCAGCAGCCAGGACAGGGAAAATGAGCAGTTCTTC
cdr3_aa: CASSQDRENEQFF

v_call: TRBV7-2
d_call: TRBD1
j_call: TRBJ1-2
clone_size: -
cdr3_nt: TGTGCCAGCAGCGGACAAGGGGGCGGCTATGGCTACACCTTC
cdr3_aa: CASSGQGGGYGYTF

v_call: TRBV21-1
d_call: -
j_call: TRBJ2-7
clone_size: -
cdr3_nt: TGTGCCAGCAGCAATCAGGACAGGGGTCCTTCCTACGAGCAGTACTTC
cdr3_aa: CASSNQDRGPSYEQYF

v_call: TRBV5-1
d_call: TRBD2
j_call: TRBJ2-5
clone_size: -
cdr3_nt: TGCGCCAGCTTTCGAGACAGCGGGGTCGGAGAGACCCAGTACTTC
cdr3_aa: CASFRDSGVGETQYF

v_call: TRBV5-1
d_call: -
j_call: TRBJ1-5
clone_size: -
cdr3_nt: TGCGCCAGCAGGCCGGACAGCGATCAGCCCCAGCATTTT
cdr3_aa: CASRPDSDQPQHF

v_call: TRBV5-1
d_call: -
j_call: TRBJ1-2
clone_size: -
cdr3_nt: TGCGCCAGCAGCCCCACGACAGGAAACTATGGCTACACCTTC
cdr3_aa: CASSPTTGNYGYTF

v_call: TRBV5-4
d_call: TRBD1
j_call: TRBJ1-6
clone_size: few
cdr3_nt: TGTGCCAGCAGCTTAGGGGGCAGGGGAGGTTCACCCCTCCACTTT
cdr3_aa: CASSLGGRGGSPLHF